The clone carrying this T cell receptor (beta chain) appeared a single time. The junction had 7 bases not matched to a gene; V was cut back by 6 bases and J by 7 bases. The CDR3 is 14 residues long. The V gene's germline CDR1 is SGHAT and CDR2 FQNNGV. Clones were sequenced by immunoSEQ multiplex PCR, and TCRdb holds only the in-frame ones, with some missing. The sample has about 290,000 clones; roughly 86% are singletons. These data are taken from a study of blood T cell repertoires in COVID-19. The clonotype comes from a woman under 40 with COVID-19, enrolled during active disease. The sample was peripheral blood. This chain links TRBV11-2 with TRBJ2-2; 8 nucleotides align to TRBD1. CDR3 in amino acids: CASRGGQGRGELFF. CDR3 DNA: TGTGCCAGCAGGGGCGGACAGGGACGCGGGGAGCTGTTTTTT.